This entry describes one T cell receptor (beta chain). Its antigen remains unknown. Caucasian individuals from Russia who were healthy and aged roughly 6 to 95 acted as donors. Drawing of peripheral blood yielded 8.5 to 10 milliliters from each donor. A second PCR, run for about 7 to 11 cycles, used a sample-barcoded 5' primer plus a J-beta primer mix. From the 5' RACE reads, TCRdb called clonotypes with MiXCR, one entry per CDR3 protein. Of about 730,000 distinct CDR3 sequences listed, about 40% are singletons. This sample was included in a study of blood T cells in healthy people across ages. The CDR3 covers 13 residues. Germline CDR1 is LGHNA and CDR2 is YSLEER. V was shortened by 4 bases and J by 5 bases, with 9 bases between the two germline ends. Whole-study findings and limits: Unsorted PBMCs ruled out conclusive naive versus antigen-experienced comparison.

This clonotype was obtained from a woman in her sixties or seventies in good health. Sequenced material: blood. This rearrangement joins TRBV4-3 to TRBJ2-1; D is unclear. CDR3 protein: CASSPSSNNEQFF. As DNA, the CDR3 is TGCGCCAGCAGCCCGAGCTCGAACAATGAGCAGTTCTTC.